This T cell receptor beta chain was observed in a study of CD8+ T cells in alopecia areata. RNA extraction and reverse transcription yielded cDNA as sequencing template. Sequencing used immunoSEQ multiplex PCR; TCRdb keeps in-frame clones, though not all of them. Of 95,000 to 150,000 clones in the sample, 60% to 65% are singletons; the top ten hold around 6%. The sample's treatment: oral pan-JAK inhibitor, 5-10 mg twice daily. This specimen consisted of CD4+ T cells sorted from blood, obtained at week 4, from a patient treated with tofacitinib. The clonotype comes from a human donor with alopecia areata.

CDR3 sequence reads: CSVPWGRGGYGYTF. The DNA of the CDR3 is TGCAGCGTCCCATGGGGCCGGGGGGGCTATGGCTACACCTTC. The rearrangement uses TRBV29-1 and TRBJ1-2; the D gene is possibly TRBD1 (5 bases). The CDR3 spans 14 residues. CDR1 is SQVTM and CDR2 is ANQGSEA in the germline V gene. Trimming cost V 6 bases and J 4 bases, with 18 bases left between them.